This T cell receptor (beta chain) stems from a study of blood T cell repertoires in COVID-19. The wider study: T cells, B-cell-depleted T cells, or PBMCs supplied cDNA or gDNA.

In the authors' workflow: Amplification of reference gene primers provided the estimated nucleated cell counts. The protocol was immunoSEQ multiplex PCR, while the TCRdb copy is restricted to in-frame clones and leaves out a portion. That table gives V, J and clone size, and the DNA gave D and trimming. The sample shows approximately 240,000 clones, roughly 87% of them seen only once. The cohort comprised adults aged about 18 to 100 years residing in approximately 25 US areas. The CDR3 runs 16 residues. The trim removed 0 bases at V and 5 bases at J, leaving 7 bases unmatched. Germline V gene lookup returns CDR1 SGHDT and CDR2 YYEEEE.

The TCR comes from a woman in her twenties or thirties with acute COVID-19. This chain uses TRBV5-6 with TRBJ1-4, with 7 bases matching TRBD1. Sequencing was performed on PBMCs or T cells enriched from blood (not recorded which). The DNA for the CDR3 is TGTGCCAGCAGCTTGGGAACGGGACAGATGAATGAAAAACTGTTTTTT. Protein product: CASSLGTGQMNEKLFF.